A selection of T cell receptor beta chains follows, all from one sample in a study of control samples from healthy donors and cancer patients. Profiled with immunoSEQ multiplex PCR; TCRdb holds only in-frame clones, not every one. The profile shows 70,000 to 95,000 clones, over 85% of them singletons. The specimen sequenced was PBMCs. All receptors derive from a woman in her thirties or forties with lung cancer. The CDR3 runs from the conserved cysteine through the conserved F or W. The D gene is left open where the match is weak. Size tells how often a clone was seen (once, few, many) or the class of an expanded clone, and some rows leave it out.

>NA|NA|TRBV5-1|TRBJ1-2
CASSPGQSDYGYTF
TGCGCCAGCAGCCCTGGACAGTCCGACTATGGCTACACCTTC
>NA|NA|TRBV7-2|TRBJ2-7
CASSLLLGGGDTYEQYF
TGTGCCAGCAGCCTCCTCCTTGGTGGCGGGGATACCTACGAGCAGTACTTC
>NA|NA|TRBV27|TRBJ1-1
CASSLDGGAEAFF
TGTGCCAGCAGTTTAGACGGGGGGGCTGAAGCTTTCTTT
>TRBD1|NA|TRBV6-2/TRBV6-3|TRBJ2-4
CASSQPGQVRGNIQYF
TGTGCCAGCAGCCAACCGGGACAGGTACGGGGGAACATTCAGTACTTC
>NA|NA|TRBV14|TRBJ1-2
CASSQVQYYGYTF
TGTGCCAGCAGCCAAGTTCAGTACTATGGCTACACCTTC
>TRBD2|NA|TRBV3-1/TRBV3-2|TRBJ2-1
CASSQQAGAREQFF
TGTGCCAGCAGCCAACAAGCGGGGGCGAGGGAGCAGTTCTTC
>NA|NA|TRBV18|TRBJ1-1
CASSLRTVIQNTEAFF
TGTGCCAGCTCACTCAGGACAGTGATACAGAACACTGAAGCTTTCTTT
>TRBD1|NA|TRBV9|TRBJ2-7
CASSARQGTYEQYF
TGTGCCAGCAGCGCCCGACAGGGAACCTACGAGCAGTACTTC
>NA|NA|TRBV19|TRBJ2-1
CASSSSTGDEQFF
TGTGCCAGTAGTAGTTCGACTGGGGATGAGCAGTTCTTC
>NA|NA|TRBV27|TRBJ2-2
CASTRQNTGELFF
TGCGCCAGCACCAGACAGAACACCGGGGAGCTGTTTTTT
>NA|NA|TRBV7-8|TRBJ2-3
CASQGDTQYF
TGTGCCAGCCAGGGGGATACGCAGTATTTT
>NA|NA|TRBV6-5|TRBJ2-3
CATSGDLPDTQYF
TGTGCCACCTCGGGGGACTTGCCAGATACGCAGTATTTT
>NA|NA|TRBV18|TRBJ1-3
CASSIDQGASGNTIYF
TGTGCCAGCTCGATAGACCAGGGTGCCTCTGGAAACACCATATATTTT
>NA|NA|TRBV6-5|TRBJ2-1
CASRAGLTYNEQFF
TGTGCCAGCAGGGCGGGACTCACCTACAATGAGCAGTTCTTC
>NA|once|TRBV5-1|TRBJ1-3
CASSLDSGSIGFSGNTIYF
TGCGCCAGCAGCTTGGATTCGGGTTCAATAGGGTTCTCTGGAAACACCATATATTTT
>NA|NA|TRBV3-1/TRBV3-2|TRBJ1-2
CASRPTEANYGYTF
TGTGCCAGCAGGCCTACGGAGGCAAACTATGGCTACACCTTC
>NA|NA|TRBV5-1|TRBJ2-2
CASSPNTGELFF
TGCGCCAGCAGTCCGAACACCGGGGAGCTGTTTTTT
>NA|NA|TRBV9|TRBJ2-1
CASSVGGGGTSYNEQFF
TGTGCCAGCAGCGTAGGTGGAGGGGGAACCTCCTACAATGAGCAGTTCTTC
>NA|NA|TRBV5-1|TRBJ1-6
CASSLEPGSPLHF
TGCGCCAGCAGCTTGGAGCCGGGTTCACCCCTCCACTTT
>NA|NA|TRBV6-6|TRBJ1-2
CASSRDPPLNYGYTF
TGTGCCAGCAGCCGTGACCCCCCCCTTAACTATGGCTACACCTTC
>NA|NA|TRBV19|TRBJ1-1
CASSIDGSEAFF
TGTGCCAGTAGTATAGATGGGTCGGAAGCTTTCTTT
>NA|NA|TRBV27|TRBJ1-1
CASSLLSPTVNTEAFF
TGTGCCAGCAGTTTATTGTCCCCGACGGTGAACACTGAAGCTTTCTTT
>TRBD1|NA|TRBV19|TRBJ2-7
CASSMGQVAYEQYF
TGTGCCAGTAGTATGGGACAGGTAGCCTACGAGCAGTACTTC
>TRBD1|NA|TRBV7-9|TRBJ2-5
CASSSRDRDVETQYF
TGTGCCAGCAGCTCCCGGGACAGGGATGTAGAGACCCAGTACTTC
>NA|NA|TRBV19|TRBJ2-7
CASSSGFPLEQYF
TGTGCCAGCTCATCAGGGTTCCCTCTCGAGCAGTACTTC
>NA|NA|TRBV5-5|TRBJ1-3
CASSQGFSGNTIYF
TGTGCCAGCAGCCAGGGATTCTCTGGAAACACCATATATTTT
>TRBD1|NA|TRBV28|TRBJ1-5
CASQTGVEQPQHF
TGTGCCAGTCAGACAGGGGTGGAACAGCCCCAGCATTTT
>NA|NA|TRBV28|TRBJ2-1
CASSFLARRYNEQFF
TGTGCCAGCAGTTTCCTAGCCAGGCGGTACAATGAGCAGTTCTTC
>NA|NA|TRBV18|TRBJ1-1
CASSMASGPGTEAFF
TGTGCCAGCTCAATGGCCTCGGGGCCCGGCACTGAAGCTTTCTTT
>NA|once|TRBV3-1/TRBV3-2|TRBJ1-2
CASSLLRGEGNYGYTF
TGTGCCAGCAGCCTCCTGCGGGGGGAGGGGAACTATGGCTACACCTTC
>TRBD2|NA|TRBV7-2|TRBJ2-2
CASSLGPGGGFTGELFF
TGTGCCAGCAGCCTTGGACCGGGCGGGGGGTTCACCGGGGAGCTGTTTTTT
>NA|NA|TRBV2|TRBJ1-2
CASSERQGKTHGYTF
TGTGCCAGCAGTGAAAGGCAGGGAAAAACCCATGGCTACACCTTC
>NA|NA|TRBV3-1/TRBV3-2|TRBJ1-5
CASSQDPGNQPQHF
TGTGCCAGCAGCCAAGATCCAGGGAATCAGCCCCAGCATTTT
>NA|NA|TRBV21-1|TRBJ2-1
CASSLEHQVNFEQFF
TGTGCCAGCAGTCTAGAACACCAGGTTAATTTTGAGCAGTTCTTC
>NA|NA|TRBV28|TRBJ2-7
CASSRYGGPYEQYF
TGTGCCAGCAGTCGCTACGGAGGACCCTACGAGCAGTACTTC
>NA|NA|TRBV9|TRBJ1-2
CASSASAMNGYTF
TGTGCCAGCAGCGCTTCAGCGATGAATGGCTACACCTTC
>NA|NA|TRBV7-9|TRBJ1-2
CASSLLGGYTF
TGTGCCAGCAGCTTACTAGGAGGCTACACCTTC
>TRBD1|NA|TRBV5-1|TRBJ2-2
CASSLEGQGRTGELFF
TGCGCCAGCAGCTTGGAGGGACAGGGAAGGACCGGGGAGCTGTTTTTT
>TRBD2|NA|TRBV14|TRBJ2-1
CASSLVGGSYNEQFF
TGTGCCAGCAGCCTAGTGGGGGGGTCATACAATGAGCAGTTCTTC
>NA|NA|TRBV12-5|TRBJ2-1
CASGLTLDGSSYNEQFF
TGTGCTAGTGGTTTGACTTTAGACGGGAGCTCCTACAATGAGCAGTTCTTC
>NA|NA|TRBV2|TRBJ1-5
CASSDYGQPQHF
TGTGCCAGCAGTGATTATGGTCAGCCCCAGCATTTT
>NA|NA|TRBV20-1|TRBJ1-2
CSASNYGYTF
TGCAGTGCTAGTAACTATGGCTACACCTTC
>TRBD1|NA|TRBV19|TRBJ2-1
CASSKTRQGYNEQFF
TGTGCCAGTAGTAAGACCCGACAGGGATACAATGAGCAGTTCTTC